This TCR beta chain was retrieved from a study of T cells in Graves' hyperthyroidism and ophthalmopathy. Study-level findings and limits: Among thyroid clonotypes expanded above 0.001, most also appeared in blood.

Ophthalmopathy patients had moderate-to-severe active disease, CAS ≥3, NOSPECS ≥4, and disease duration under 3 months. On the basis of clinical symptoms, serum thyroxine and TRAb, thyroid ultrasound and orbital computed tomography, diagnoses were made. RNA transcripts were the template for amplifying TCR beta CDR3 regions. First-round RT-PCR of the TCR CDR3 relied on the HTBI primer set. TCRdb used MiXCR to reprocess the multiplex PCR reads, holding one entry per CDR3 protein. The data show around 600,000 distinct CDR3 sequences, with 13% to 15% seen just once and around 12% held by the top ten. The CDR3 length is 13 residues. With 0 bases removed from V and 6 bases from J, the gap between germline ends came to 5 bases. Germline values: CDR1 SGHAT, CDR2 FQNNGV. This clonotype was seen repeatedly, ten times or more. Its matching antigen is unknown.

This receptor was taken from a woman aged 45-60 years with Graves' ophthalmopathy. The chain combines TRBV11-2 with TRBJ1-4, with D unresolved. The specimen was blood. The CDR3 coding sequence is TGTGCCAGCAGCTTAGATTTTCATGAAAAACTGTTTTTT. Its translation is CASSLDFHEKLFF.